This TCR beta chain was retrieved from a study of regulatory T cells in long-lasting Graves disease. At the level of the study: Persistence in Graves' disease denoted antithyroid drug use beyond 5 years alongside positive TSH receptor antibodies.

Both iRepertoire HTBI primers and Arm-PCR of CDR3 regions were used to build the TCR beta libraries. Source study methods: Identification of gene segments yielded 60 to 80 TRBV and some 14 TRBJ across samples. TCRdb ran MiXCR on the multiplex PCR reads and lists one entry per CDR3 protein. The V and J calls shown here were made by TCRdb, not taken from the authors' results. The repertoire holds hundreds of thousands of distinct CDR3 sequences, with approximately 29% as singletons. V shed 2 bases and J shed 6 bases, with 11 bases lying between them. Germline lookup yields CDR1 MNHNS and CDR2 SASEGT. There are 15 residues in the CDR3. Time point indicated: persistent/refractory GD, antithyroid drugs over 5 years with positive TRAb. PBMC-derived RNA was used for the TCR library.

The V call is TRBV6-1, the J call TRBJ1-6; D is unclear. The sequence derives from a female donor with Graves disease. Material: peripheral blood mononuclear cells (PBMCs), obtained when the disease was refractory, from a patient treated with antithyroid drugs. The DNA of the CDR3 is TGTGCCAGCAGTGAACGGGCCGCGAGTAATTCACCCCTCCACTTT. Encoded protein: CASSERAASNSPLHF.